Listed here is a single TCR beta chain. This record comes from a study of blood T cell repertoires in COVID-19. About the study: COVID-19 samples, acute and convalescent, were from the United States, Italy and Spain. PBMCs, B-cell-depleted T cells, or T cells provided the cDNA or gDNA that made up the material.

As handled by the study authors: Reference gene primer amplification gave estimated nucleated cell counts. Sequenced by immunoSEQ multiplex PCR; TCRdb stores in-frame clones only, minus some. V, J and clone size derive from that table, while D and trimming were established from the DNA sequence. Of approximately 76,000 clones in the sample, 88% were seen once. The V and J ends lost 1 base and 2 bases, in that order; junction bases with no gene match: 11. This CDR3 region has 18 residues. Germline V gene lookup returns CDR1 LGHNA and CDR2 YSLEER. This clonotype originated in a human donor in a cohort sampled during active COVID-19. The rearrangement links TRBV4-3 to TRBJ2-5; TRBD2 matches 9 bases. Material: peripheral blood. DNA for the CDR3: TGCGCCAGCAGCCAAGCGACTAGCGGCAAGACCGATCAAGAGACCCAGTACTTC. Its translation is CASSQATSGKTDQETQYF.